The source of this T cell receptor (beta chain) is a study of OX40 agonist ivuxolimab in advanced cancers. The study, taken as a whole, reports: The antigen specificity of the peripheral T cells (those that were expanded) was not determined.

Measured with immunoSEQ multiplex PCR; TCRdb has only the in-frame clones, and not every one. There are about 26,000 clones in the sample; around 87% occur only once, and approximately 19% lies in the top ten. Comments on this clone: Its antigen is currently unknown.

The length of the CDR3 is 14 residues. CDR1 is MNHNY and CDR2 is SVGAGI in the germline V gene (reference sequence). Trimming removed 6 bases from V and 3 bases from J, with 14 bases in between. The chain employs TRBV6-6 and TRBJ1-2; D unclear. The source was CD4+ or CD8+ T cells sorted from blood, collected in a trial of the OX40 agonist ivuxolimab. The clonotype was recovered from an adult with an advanced solid tumor such as melanoma, head and neck, liver or kidney cancer. CDR3 sequence reads: CASSSIGVHYGYTF. Written as DNA, the CDR3 is TGTGCCAGCAGCTCTATTGGTGTTCACTATGGCTACACCTTC.